The 24 T cell receptor beta chains listed next were all sequenced from one sample in a study of spatial heterogeneity in lung cancer. TCRdb fed the 5' RACE reads into MiXCR, producing one record per CDR3 protein. Of some 15,000 distinct CDR3 sequences in the sample, under 8% were seen once. Described time point: sample taken at primary tumor resection. Study outcomes and limitations: The study found that expanded intratumoral alpha and beta TCR counts tracked tumor mutation counts.

Which antigens these TCRs recognize remains unknown. This sample comprised lung tumor tissue, obtained at surgery. All receptors derive from a male donor with early-stage non-small cell lung cancer.

This clonotype was seen repeatedly, ten times or more. A junction boundary mismatches the germline segment, possibly from a read error. This rearrangement joins TRBV12-5 to TRBJ2-2; tentative D call: TRBD1 (5 bases). CDR3 length equals 12 residues. Germline V gene sequence: CDR1 LGHNT, CDR2 FRNRAP. The CDR3 nucleotides read TGTGCTAGTGGCTTGGACACAGATGAGCTGTTTTTT. This translates into CASGLDTDELFF.

About this clonotype itself: This may stem from a read error, because a much larger clone lies one nucleotide away. The chain is built from TRBV3-1 and TRBJ1-3; maybe TRBD1 (5 bases). The CDR3 has 15 amino acids. Germline CDR1 LGHDT, CDR2 YNNKEL (reference sequence). The CDR3: CASSHKRGSGSTIYF. In nucleotides, the CDR3 is TGTGCCAGCAGCCACAAACGGGGCTCTGGAAGCACCATATATTTT.

This clonotype was seen more than once but under ten times. The chain couples TRBV6-5 to TRBJ2-5, with a weak D call TRBD2 (6 bases). The germline gives CDR1 MNHEY, CDR2 SVGAGI. This CDR3 comprises 13 residues. V lost 7 bases and J 5 bases, leaving 14 bases between the germline ends. The DNA for the CDR3 is TGTGCCAGCAAGAAGGCTAGCGTCGAGACCCAGTACTTC. Its translation is CASKKASVETQYF.

This clonotype was seen a handful of times. The chain couples TRBV4-3 to TRBJ1-2; tentative D call: TRBD1 (5 bases). The V end was cut by 2 bases, the J end by 4 bases, with 11 bases between. The CDR3 covers 14 residues. CDR1 and CDR2 from the germline V gene are LGHNA and YSLEER. The CDR3 DNA is TGCGCCAGCAGCCAACAGGGAGGCGGCTATGGCTACACCTTC. Translated, it gives CASSQQGGGYGYTF.

J is TRBJ1-3 and V is TRBV7-2; 7 nucleotides match TRBD1. V lost 3 bases, J lost 3 bases, and 8 bases stayed unmatched. The CDR3 covers 16 residues. Germline CDR1 reads SGHTA; CDR2 reads FQGNSA. CDR3 sequence: CASSFLGGADGNTIYF. Here the CDR3 DNA reads TGTGCCAGCAGCTTCCTAGGGGGCGCGGATGGAAACACCATATATTTT.

The chain recombines TRBV7-2 with TRBJ2-7; no clear D. V lost 3 bases and J lost 1, with 16 bases in between. The CDR3 has 16 amino acids. Germline-derived CDR1 and CDR2 are SGHTA and FQGNSA. The CDR3 region has the DNA TGTGCCAGCAGCTTTCAGGCAGGCGTAGAGTCCTACGAGCAGTACGTC. Residues: CASSFQAGVESYEQYV.

This chain connects TRBV19 to TRBJ2-7, with TRBD2 matching 7 bases. The CDR3 has 15 residues. Germline V lookup: CDR1 LNHDA, CDR2 SQIVND (reference sequence). The V segment lost 9 bases and the J segment 0 bases; nucleotides outside the gene matches: 11. The CDR3 spells CASRLTSASSYEQYF. The DNA of the CDR3 is TGTGCCAGCCGCTTAACTAGCGCCAGCTCCTACGAGCAGTACTTC.

The chain combines TRBV2 with TRBJ2-4; TRBD2 aligns across 8 bases. With V trimmed by 2 bases and J by 6 bases, 9 bases remained unmatched. Per the germline V gene, CDR1 is SNHLY and CDR2 is FYNNEI. The CDR3 covers 16 residues. CDR3 coding DNA: TGTGCCAGCAGTGAATCCGGGGGGGCCCCCCCAAACATTCAGTACTTC. The encoded protein is CASSESGGAPPNIQYF.

The sample holds many counts of this clonotype. This chain links TRBV7-2 with TRBJ2-1, with 11 nucleotides matching TRBD2. Germline CDR1 is SGHTA and CDR2 is FQGNSA. The CDR3 is 15 amino acids. Losses at the gene ends were 5 bases for V and 6 bases for J; bases not matched to a gene: 6. DNA for the CDR3: TGTGCCAGCAGCCGACTAGCGGGGTCTGCCAATGAGCAGTTCTTC. Its translation: CASSRLAGSANEQFF.

For the CDR3, the DNA is TGTGCCAGCAGCCTCACTAGCGGGGGGCTTATCGAGCAGTACGTC. Amino acid sequence: CASSLTSGGLIEQYV. The V call is TRBV12-3 or TRBV12-4, the J call TRBJ2-7, with 12 bases that match TRBD2. This CDR3 contains 15 residues. The trim removed 6 bases at V and 6 bases at J, leaving 9 bases unmatched.

In its sample, this clonotype was seen a few times. The rearrangement links TRBV7-8 to TRBJ2-1; D call uncertain. With 4 bases removed from V and 8 bases from J, the gap between germline ends came to 15 bases. Germline lookup yields CDR1 SGHVS and CDR2 FQNEAQ. The CDR3 loop spans 14 amino acids. This CDR3 is CASSSHMVLDEQFF. The CDR3 bases are TGTGCCAGCAGCTCACACATGGTTTTGGATGAGCAGTTCTTC.

This clonotype has a count of ten or more. This chain connects TRBV30 to TRBJ2-4; D may be TRBD1 (7 bases). Germline V gives CDR1 GTSNPN, CDR2 SVGIG (reference sequence). The length of the CDR3 is 12 residues. The V end lost 0 bases, the J end lost 11 bases, and 11 bases lay between the germline ends. The CDR3 region has the DNA TGTGCCTGGAGTGTGGGGGGACAGTTTCAGTACTTC. Its translation: CAWSVGGQFQYF.

This clonotype was detected many times. V usage is TRBV9 and J usage is TRBJ2-3; D may correspond to TRBD1 or TRBD2 (5 bases each). V lost 4 bases and J 2 bases, leaving 14 bases between the germline ends. The CDR3 length is 15 residues. Germline V gene sequence: CDR1 SGDLS, CDR2 YYNGEE. This CDR3 is CASSPQTGPTDTQYF. The DNA of the CDR3 is TGTGCCAGCAGCCCCCAAACGGGACCCACAGATACGCAGTATTTT. The entire variable domain, with the rest obtained from reference TRBV9 and TRBJ2-3, is as follows: DSGVTQTPKHLITATGQRVTLRCSPRSGDLSVYWYQQSLDQGLQFLIQYYNGEERAKGNILERFSAQQFPDLHSELNLSSLELGDSALYFCASSPQTGPTDTQYFGPGTRLTVL.

In its sample, this clonotype ranks as medium-sized. The V call is TRBV29-1, the J call TRBJ1-2; the D is unclear. The CDR3 consists of 12 residues. Between the trimmed V and J ends, which lost 3 bases and 3 bases, there was a span of 8 bases. The V gene's germline CDR1 is SQVTM and CDR2 ANQGSEA. CDR3: CSVEVSYYGYTF. The CDR3 bases are TGCAGCGTTGAGGTCAGCTACTATGGCTACACCTTC.

This clonotype is medium-sized (0.01 to 0.1%) within its sample. This may stem from a read error, because a much larger clone lies one nucleotide away. The chain combines TRBV7-2 with TRBJ1-1; TRBD1 agrees at 10 bases. The CDR3 runs to 14 residues. The J segment lost 1 base and the V segment lost 6 bases, leaving 2 bases of the junction unmatched. The germline gives CDR1 SGHTA, CDR2 FQGNSA. CDR3 loop: CASSGQGGNTEAFF. As DNA, the CDR3 is TGTGCCAGCAGTGGACAGGGGGGGAACACTGAAGCTTTCTTT.

V is TRBV20-1 and J is TRBJ2-1, with 9 positions matching TRBD2. Germline V CDR1 and CDR2: DFQATT, SNEGSKA (reference sequence). The CDR3 totals 16 residues. Germline trimming cut 0 bases from V and 3 bases from J; bases unmatched to any gene: 6. Here the CDR3 DNA reads TGCAGTGCTAGAGAGTTCGGCGGGAGGGACTACAATGAGCAGTTCTTC. This sequence encodes CSAREFGGRDYNEQFF.

In this sample, this clonotype turned up many times. The chain uses TRBV4-3 and TRBJ1-2; maybe TRBD1 (5 bases). CDR1 is LGHNA and CDR2 is YSLEER in the germline V gene. V lost 3 bases and J lost 3, with 14 bases in between. The CDR3 length is 15 residues. CDR3 in amino acids: CASSQASQEDYGYTF. For the CDR3, the DNA is TGCGCCAGCAGCCAGGCCTCACAGGAGGACTATGGCTACACCTTC.

This clonotype has at least ten counts. The genes are TRBV20-1 and TRBJ1-6, with D possibly matching TRBD1 (5 bases). CDR1 and CDR2 (germline): DFQATT, SNEGSKA (reference sequence). The CDR3 extends over 13 amino acids. Trimming shortened V by 5 bases and J by 6 bases, and 11 bases separated the two germline ends. CDR3 nucleotides: TGCAGTGCTTTACGGGGCCTTAATTCACCCCTCCACTTT. This encodes CSALRGLNSPLHF.

The sample holds a few counts of this clonotype. The chain recombines TRBV12-3 or TRBV12-4 with TRBJ2-1, with 11 bases fitting TRBD1. The CDR3 is 14 residues long. V was clipped by 3 bases and J by 6 bases; unmatched bases: 1. The CDR3 spells CASSLGTGGNEQFF. As DNA, the CDR3 is TGTGCCAGCAGTTTGGGGACAGGGGGCAATGAGCAGTTCTTC.

CDR3 sequence: CSAVRGGGPQETQYF. The DNA of the CDR3 is TGCAGTGCTGTCAGGGGGGGGGGACCGCAAGAGACCCAGTACTTC. The chain couples TRBV20-1 to TRBJ2-5; possibly TRBD1 or TRBD2 for D (7 bases each). V lost 5 bases and J 2 bases, leaving 18 bases between the germline ends. The CDR3 extends over 15 amino acids. In germline, CDR1 is DFQATT, CDR2 SNEGSKA (reference sequence).

The J gene is TRBJ2-5, the V gene TRBV7-9, with D possibly TRBD1 on 6 matching bases. The CDR3 sequence is 17 residues long. Germline loops: CDR1 SEHNR, CDR2 FQNEAQ (reference sequence). The V end was cut by 5 bases, the J end by 0 bases, with 19 bases between. CDR3 nucleotide sequence: TGTGCCAGCAGCATACTTCCCACAGGGAAATACCAAGAGACCCAGTACTTC. Its protein is CASSILPTGKYQETQYF. Together with reference TRBV7-9 and TRBJ2-5, the CDR3 gives the full variable domain: DTGVSQNPRHKITKRGQNVTFRCDPISEHNRLYWYRQTLGQGPEFLTYFQNEAQLEKSRLLSDRFSAERPKGSFSTLEIQRTEQGDSAMYLCASSILPTGKYQETQYFGPGTRLLVL.

This clonotype was counted a few times. The chain uses TRBV7-2 and TRBJ2-2; 10 positions match TRBD2. The V segment lost 1 base and the J segment 4 bases; nucleotides outside the gene matches: 9. This CDR3 contains 18 residues. Looked up from germline, CDR1 is SGHTA and CDR2 is FQGNSA. CDR3 residues: CASSLVPAGGWGTGELFF. The CDR3 DNA is TGTGCCAGCAGCTTAGTTCCAGCGGGAGGGTGGGGCACCGGGGAGCTGTTTTTT.

The chain employs TRBV5-1 and TRBJ2-4; 10 nucleotides line up with TRBD1. V trimming: 3 bases; J trimming: 2 bases; junction bases outside the gene matches: 2. The CDR3 length is 15 residues. From germline, CDR1 is SGHRS and CDR2 YFSETQ. This CDR3 reads CASSSGQGSKNIQYF. For the CDR3, the DNA is TGCGCCAGCAGCTCGGGACAGGGGTCCAAAAACATTCAGTACTTC.

This clonotype has a count of ten or more. This chain uses TRBV24-1 with TRBJ2-1, with 9 bases aligning to TRBD1. J was trimmed by 5 bases and V by 2 bases; bases with no gene match: 6. Germline V lookup: CDR1 KGHDR, CDR2 SFDVKD. The CDR3 covers 16 residues. The CDR3 nucleotides read TGTGCCACCAGTGATTCGAGACAGGGGGGAGACAATGAGCAGTTCTTC. Its protein product is CATSDSRQGGDNEQFF.